This T cell receptor (beta chain) was found in a study of blood T cell repertoires in COVID-19. Study details: The analysed material was cDNA or gDNA that came from T cells, B-cell-depleted T cells, or PBMCs.

This clone came up once. This CDR3 region has 13 residues. Trimming removed 7 bases from V and 1 base from J, with 5 bases in between. Germline lookup yields CDR1 MNHEY and CDR2 SMNVEV (reference sequence). In the authors' methods: Amplifying reference gene primers gave estimates of nucleated cell counts. Data came from immunoSEQ multiplex PCR; TCRdb stores just in-frame clones and leaves some out. The V and J calls and clone size come from that table; D and trimming were worked out from the DNA. The profile shows 110,000 or so clones, around three quarters of them singletons. Sequencing was performed on peripheral blood. The V call is TRBV27, the J call TRBJ1-6; the D is unclear. This receptor was taken from a man between 65 and 80 years old with acute or convalescent COVID-19. The CDR3 loop reads CASKESYNSPLHF. The CDR3 bases are TGTGCCAGCAAGGAGTCCTATAATTCACCCCTCCACTTT.